Listed below are T cell receptor beta chains from one sample, sequenced in a study of blood T cell repertoires in COVID-19. Data came from immunoSEQ multiplex PCR; TCRdb stores just in-frame clones and leaves some out. The data contain 300,000 to 450,000 clones, about 88% of them singletons. The sequencing input was PBMCs or T cells enriched from blood (not recorded which). These TCRs come from a woman aged 18 to 35 who had recovered from COVID-19. CDR3s include the opening cysteine and the closing phenylalanine or tryptophan. The listing skips clone size in some rows; elsewhere it reads once, few, many or a size class.

>TRBJ1-1|TRBV6-5|.
CASRQSRQDTEAFF
>TRBJ2-5|TRBV27|.
CASSSLRTSGGSFETQYF
>TRBJ2-1|TRBV27|.
CASIKITSGGISYNEQFF
>TRBJ1-5|TRBV18|.
CASSPSEYAGGDQPQHF
>TRBJ1-4|TRBV7-9|.
CASDSLLNEKLFF
>TRBJ2-3|TRBV12-5|.
CASGFGTGRDTQYF
>TRBJ2-7|TRBV2|.
CASSGTSGGVIRNEQYF
>TRBJ2-7|TRBV4-3|.
CASSPQDRGYEQYF
>TRBJ1-4|TRBV6-5|.
CASSYSGQTEKLFF
>TRBJ1-2|TRBV24-1|.
CATSETEDYGYTF
>TRBJ2-7|TRBV4-1|few
CASSPLGTGNYEQYF
>TRBJ2-7|TRBV7-9|.
CASRPTGGGYEQYF
>TRBJ1-1|TRBV28|.
CASRDRANTEAFF
>TRBJ2-7|TRBV11-2|.
CASSIPTGGYSYEQYF
>TRBJ2-2|TRBV4-3|.
CASSEGQVYAGELFF
>TRBJ1-3|TRBV11-2|.
CASSLLAVQRIGNTIYF
>TRBJ1-4|TRBV7-6|.
CASSPWTGWPNEKLFF
>TRBJ1-5|TRBV9|.
CASSAGTGQSNQPQHF
>TRBJ1-1|TRBV2|.
CASSEDSTEAFF
>TRBJ2-1|TRBV5-1|.
CASSLRGESSYNEQFF
>TRBJ2-5|TRBV6-2/TRBV6-3|.
CASSYRLSWETQYF
>TRBJ2-5|TRBV21-1|.
CASSKASIRSWWGGRPKGQETQYF
>TRBJ1-4|TRBV4-1|.
CASRKQGTNEKLFF
>TRBJ2-7|TRBV29-1|.
CSVGRTPPTYEQYF
>TRBJ1-3|TRBV4-1|.
CASSQDPVGRVFGNTIYF
>TRBJ2-7|TRBV7-9|.
CASSIGQGVNEQYF
>TRBJ2-3|TRBV7-3|.
CASSLTGLVADTQYF
>TRBJ2-7|TRBV5-1|.
CASSSSGTAYEQYF
>TRBJ1-1|TRBV10-3|.
CATWDRGEAFF
>TRBJ1-3|TRBV30|.
CAWAGDSGNTIYF
>TRBJ2-7|TRBV5-4|.
CASSPPGQNYEQYF
>TRBJ1-1|TRBV5-1|.
CASSLARTASNTEAFF
>TRBJ1-2|TRBV21-1|once
CASSKRVMGLTGGKDGYTF
>TRBJ1-3|TRBV6-2/TRBV6-3|once
CASSYRTGISGNTIYF
>TRBJ1-5|TRBV15|.
CATSRGAGFLGNQPQHF
>TRBJ2-3|TRBV24-1|.
CATSDPTGITDTQYF
>TRBJ1-4|TRBV9|.
CASSGQGGNEKLFF
>TRBJ1-1|TRBV29-1|.
CSVELGGRVAEAFF
>TRBJ1-1|TRBV28|.
CASTPVDRNTEAFF
>TRBJ1-6|TRBV30|.
CAWLGSGVSPLHF
>TRBJ1-1|TRBV2|.
CASGNTEAFF
>TRBJ2-7|TRBV4-1|.
CASSQSRGFEQYF
>TRBJ2-2|TRBV5-1|.
CASSLEAANTGELFF
>TRBJ2-5|TRBV7-9|once
CASSHRTRGWPQETQYF
>TRBJ2-3|TRBV11-3|.
CASSSPGGTDTQYF
>TRBJ1-2|TRBV11-2|.
CASSSPQIRLYGYTF
>TRBJ1-2|TRBV6-5|.
CASSYSRQGVHYGYTF
>TRBJ1-5|TRBV6-6|few
CASSPFSPLQGRSQPQHF
>TRBJ1-2|TRBV6-5|once
CASSYPTGGNYGYTF
>TRBJ1-5|TRBV19|once
CASSSLDRGLSNQPQHF
>TRBJ2-2|TRBV14|.
CASSLGQGKANTGELFF